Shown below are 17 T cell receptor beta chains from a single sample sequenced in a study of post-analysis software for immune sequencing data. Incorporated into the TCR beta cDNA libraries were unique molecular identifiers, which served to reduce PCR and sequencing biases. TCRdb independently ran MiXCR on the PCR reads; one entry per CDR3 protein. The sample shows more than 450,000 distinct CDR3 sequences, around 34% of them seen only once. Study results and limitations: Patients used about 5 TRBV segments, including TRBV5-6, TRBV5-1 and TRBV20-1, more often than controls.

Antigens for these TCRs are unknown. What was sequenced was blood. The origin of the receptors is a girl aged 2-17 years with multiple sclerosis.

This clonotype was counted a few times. CDR3 DNA: TGCGCCAGCAGCCAAGCTGGGTCAGGGGCTTATGGCTACACCTTC. Translation gives CASSQAGSGAYGYTF. The genes are TRBV4-1 and TRBJ1-2; the D gene is possibly TRBD1 (6 bases). Trimming took 1 base from V and 5 from J, leaving 14 bases between them. CDR3 length: 15 amino acids. Looked up from germline, CDR1 is MGHRA and CDR2 is YSYEKL.

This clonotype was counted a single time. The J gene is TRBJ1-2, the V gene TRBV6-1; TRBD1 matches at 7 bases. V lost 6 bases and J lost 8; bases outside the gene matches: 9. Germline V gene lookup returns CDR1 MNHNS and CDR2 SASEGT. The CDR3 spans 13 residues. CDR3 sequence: CASSTDRAGGYTF. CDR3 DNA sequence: TGTGCCAGCAGCACCGACAGGGCAGGGGGCTACACCTTC.

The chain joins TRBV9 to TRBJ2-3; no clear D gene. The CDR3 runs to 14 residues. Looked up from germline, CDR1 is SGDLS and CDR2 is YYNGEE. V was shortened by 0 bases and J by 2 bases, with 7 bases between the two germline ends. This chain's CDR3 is CASSVVGVTDTQYF. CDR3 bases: TGTGCCAGCAGCGTAGTCGGTGTCACAGATACGCAGTATTTT. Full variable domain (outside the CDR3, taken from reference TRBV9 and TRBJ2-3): DSGVTQTPKHLITATGQRVTLRCSPRSGDLSVYWYQQSLDQGLQFLIQYYNGEERAKGNILERFSAQQFPDLHSELNLSSLELGDSALYFCASSVVGVTDTQYFGPGTRLTVL.

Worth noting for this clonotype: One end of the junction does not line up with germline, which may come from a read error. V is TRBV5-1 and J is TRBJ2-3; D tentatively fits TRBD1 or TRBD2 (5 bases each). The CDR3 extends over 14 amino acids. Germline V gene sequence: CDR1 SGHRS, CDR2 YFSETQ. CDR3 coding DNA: TGCGCCAGCAGCCGGGACGTGAGCACAGTTACGCAGTATTTT. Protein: CASSRDVSTVTQYF.

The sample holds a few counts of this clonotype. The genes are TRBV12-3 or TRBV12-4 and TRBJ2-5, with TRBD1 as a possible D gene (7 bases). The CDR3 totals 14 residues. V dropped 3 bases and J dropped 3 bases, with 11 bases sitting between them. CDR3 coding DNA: TGTGCCAGCAGTTTTGTCAGGGGGGAAGAGACCCAGTACTTC. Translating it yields CASSFVRGEETQYF.

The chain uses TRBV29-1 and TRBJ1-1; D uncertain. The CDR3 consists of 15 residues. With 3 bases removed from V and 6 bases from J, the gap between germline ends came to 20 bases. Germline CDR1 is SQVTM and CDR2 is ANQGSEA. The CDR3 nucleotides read TGCAGCGTTGACCACCCGACCAGGAAGAGGCCTGAAGCTTTCTTT. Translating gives CSVDHPTRKRPEAFF. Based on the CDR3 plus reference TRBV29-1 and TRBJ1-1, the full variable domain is SAVISQKPSRDICQRGTSLTIQCQVDSQVTMMFWYRQQPGQSLTLIATANQGSEATYESGFVIDKFPISRPNLTFSTLTVSNMSPEDSSIYLCSVDHPTRKRPEAFFGQGTRLTVV.

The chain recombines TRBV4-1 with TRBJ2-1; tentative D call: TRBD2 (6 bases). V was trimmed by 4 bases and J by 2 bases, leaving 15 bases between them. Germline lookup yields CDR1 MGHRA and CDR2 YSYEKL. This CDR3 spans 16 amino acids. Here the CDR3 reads CASSRSGTSTYNEQFF. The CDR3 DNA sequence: TGCGCCAGCAGCCGTTCCGGGACTTCCACCTACAATGAGCAGTTCTTC.

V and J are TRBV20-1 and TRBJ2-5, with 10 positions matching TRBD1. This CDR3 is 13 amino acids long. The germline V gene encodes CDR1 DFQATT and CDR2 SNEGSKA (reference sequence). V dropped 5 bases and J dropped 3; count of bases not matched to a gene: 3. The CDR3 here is CSAAGTGEETQYF. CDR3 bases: TGCAGTGCTGCCGGGACAGGGGAAGAGACCCAGTACTTC.

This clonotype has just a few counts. The CDR3 loop is CASSPLASGVETQYF. CDR3 nucleotides: TGTGCCAGCAGCCCACTAGCGTCAGGGGTGGAGACCCAGTACTTC. V usage is TRBV6-5 and J usage is TRBJ2-7, with a possible D match to TRBD2 (7 bases). The J call may not be correct, given that the DNA end is closer to TRBJ2-5. CDR1 is MNHEY and CDR2 is SVGAGI in the germline V gene. CDR3 length: 15 residues.

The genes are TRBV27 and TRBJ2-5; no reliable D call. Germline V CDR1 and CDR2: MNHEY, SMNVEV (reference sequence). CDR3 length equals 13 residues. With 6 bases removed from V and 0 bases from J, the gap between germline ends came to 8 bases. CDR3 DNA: TGTGCCAGCAGGAAATCAAACCAAGAGACCCAGTACTTC. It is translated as CASRKSNQETQYF.

The CDR3: CASSLESSRPNQPQHF. The CDR3 DNA reads TGTGCCAGCAGCTTGGAATCATCCAGGCCCAATCAGCCCCAGCATTTT. V and J are TRBV5-8 and TRBJ1-5, with D unresolved. V dropped 0 bases and J dropped 3 bases, with 13 bases sitting between them. Germline-derived CDR1 and CDR2 are SGHTS and YDEGEE. The CDR3 is made up of 16 amino acids. Full variable domain (missing parts from reference TRBV5-8 and TRBJ1-5): EAGVTQSPTHLIKTRGQQATLRCSPISGHTSVYWYQQALGLGLQFLLWYDEGEERNRGNFPPRFSGRQFPNYSSELNVNALELEDSALYLCASSLESSRPNQPQHFGDGTRLSIL.

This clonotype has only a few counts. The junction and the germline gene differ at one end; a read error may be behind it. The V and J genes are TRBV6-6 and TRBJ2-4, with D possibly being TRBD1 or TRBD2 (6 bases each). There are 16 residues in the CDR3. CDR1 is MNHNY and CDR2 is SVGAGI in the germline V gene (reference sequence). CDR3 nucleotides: TGTACCAGCACCCACGGGGGCGTACGGGCCAAAAACATTCAGTACTTC. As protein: CTSTHGGVRAKNIQYF.

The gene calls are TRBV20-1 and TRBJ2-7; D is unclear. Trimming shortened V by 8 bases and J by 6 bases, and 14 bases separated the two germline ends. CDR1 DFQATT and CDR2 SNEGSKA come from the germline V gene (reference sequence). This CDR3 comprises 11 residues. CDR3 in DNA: TGCAGTTCTCCCCTTTTAGCCGAGCAGTACTTC. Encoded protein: CSSPLLAEQYF.

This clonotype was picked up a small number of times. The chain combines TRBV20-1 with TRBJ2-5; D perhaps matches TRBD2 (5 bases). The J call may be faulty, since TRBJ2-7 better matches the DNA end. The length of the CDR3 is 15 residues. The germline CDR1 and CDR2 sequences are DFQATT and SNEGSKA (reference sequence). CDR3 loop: CSARGSSGSSYEQYF. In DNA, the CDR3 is TGCAGTGCTAGAGGGTCAAGCGGTTCCTCCTACGAGCAGTACTTC.

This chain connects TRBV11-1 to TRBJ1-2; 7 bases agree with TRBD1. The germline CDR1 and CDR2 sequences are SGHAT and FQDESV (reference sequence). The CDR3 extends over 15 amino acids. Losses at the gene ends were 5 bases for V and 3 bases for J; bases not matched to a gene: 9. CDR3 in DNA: TGTGCCAGCAGCCCTGACAGGGAAACCTACTATGGCTACACCTTC. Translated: CASSPDRETYYGYTF. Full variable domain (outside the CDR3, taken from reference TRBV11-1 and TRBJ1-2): EAEVAQSPRYKITEKSQAVAFWCDPISGHATLYWYRQILGQGPELLVQFQDESVVDDSQLPKDRFSAERLKGVDSTLKIQPAELGDSAMYLCASSPDRETYYGYTFGSGTRLTVV.

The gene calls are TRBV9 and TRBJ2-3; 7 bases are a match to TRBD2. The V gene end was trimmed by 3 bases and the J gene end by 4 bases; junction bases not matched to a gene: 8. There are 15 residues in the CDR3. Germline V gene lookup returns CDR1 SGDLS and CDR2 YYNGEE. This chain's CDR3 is CASSGGLAAADTQYF. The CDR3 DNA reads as TGTGCCAGCAGCGGTGGGCTAGCGGCCGCAGATACGCAGTATTTT.

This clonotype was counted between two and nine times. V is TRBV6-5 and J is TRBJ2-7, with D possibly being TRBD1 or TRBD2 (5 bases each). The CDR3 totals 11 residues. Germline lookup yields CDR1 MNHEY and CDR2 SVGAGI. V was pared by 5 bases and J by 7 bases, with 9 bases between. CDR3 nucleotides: TGTGCCAGCAGTCGGGGCCGAGAGCAGTACTTC. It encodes CASSRGREQYF.